Sequencing of this T cell receptor beta chain was carried out in a study of shared clonotypes between healthy human individuals. Study details: Researchers assigned three CD4 naive, three CD4 memory, two CD8 naive and one CD8 memory plate to each donor.

Trimming removed 2 bases from V and 2 bases from J; junction bases left unmatched: 14. The CDR3 totals 19 residues. Germline values: CDR1 LNHNV, CDR2 YYDKDF (reference sequence). Investigators divided CD4+ cells into CD45RA+ naive and CD45RA-negative memory subsets. Concerning this clone itself: The antigen remains unidentified.

The study, taken as a whole, reports: Blood was the only sampled material, and tissue repertoires likely differ. Compared with clonotypes that all four donors shared, non-shared clonotypes had lower generation probabilities.

Measured with immunoSEQ multiplex PCR; TCRdb has only the in-frame clones, and not every one. The repertoire consists of about 2.4 million clones, with over 85% occurring once and the leading ten covering 0.14%. The chain carries TRBV15 and TRBJ2-3; 9 nucleotides line up with TRBD1. Input material: naive CD4+ T cells sorted from blood. The subset denotes: CD45RA+ positively selected. This TCR was recovered from a man aged 18 to 29 in good health. The CDR3 region is CATSRKRHLQGAYTDTQYF. Here the CDR3 DNA reads TGTGCCACCAGCAGAAAAAGGCACTTACAGGGGGCCTACACAGATACGCAGTATTTT.